This T cell receptor (beta chain) was found in a study of shared clonotypes between healthy human individuals. Assay used: immunoSEQ multiplex PCR; TCRdb lists only in-frame clones, some missing. The sample consists of 2 million or so clones, roughly 94% of them appearing once. Between the trimmed V and J ends, which lost 1 base and 2 bases, there was a span of 8 bases. CDR1 SGHAT and CDR2 FQNNGV come from the germline V gene. The CDR3 covers 14 residues. A remark on this clone: Its antigen is unknown.

Findings of the study overall: Approximately 5.1% was the fraction of naive CD4 clonotypes found shared across a few donors.

This sequence originates from a man younger than 35 in good health. The rearrangement uses TRBV11-2 and TRBJ1-1; the D is unclear. Specimen: naive CD4+ T cells sorted from blood. Subset noted: CD45RA+ positively selected. Here the CDR3 reads CASSLVDGNTEAFF. In nucleotides, the CDR3 is TGTGCCAGCAGCTTAGTAGACGGTAACACTGAAGCTTTCTTT.